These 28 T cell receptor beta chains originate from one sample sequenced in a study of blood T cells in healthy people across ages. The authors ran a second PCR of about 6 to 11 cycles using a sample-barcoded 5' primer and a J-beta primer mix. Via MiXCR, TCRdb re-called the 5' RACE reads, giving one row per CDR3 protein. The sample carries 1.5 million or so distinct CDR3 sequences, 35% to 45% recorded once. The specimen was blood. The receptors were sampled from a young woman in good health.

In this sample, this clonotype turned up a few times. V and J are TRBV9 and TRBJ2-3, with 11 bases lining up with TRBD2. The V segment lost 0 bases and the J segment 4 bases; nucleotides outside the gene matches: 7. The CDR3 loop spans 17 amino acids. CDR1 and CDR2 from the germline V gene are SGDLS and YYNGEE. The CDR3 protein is CASSVVASGGPADTQYF. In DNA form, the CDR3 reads TGTGCCAGCAGCGTAGTGGCTAGCGGGGGGCCGGCAGATACGCAGTATTTT.

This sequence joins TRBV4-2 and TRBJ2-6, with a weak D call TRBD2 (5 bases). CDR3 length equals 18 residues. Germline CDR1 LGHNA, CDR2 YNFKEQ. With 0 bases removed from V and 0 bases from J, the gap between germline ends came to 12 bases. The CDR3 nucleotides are TGTGCCAGCAGCCAAGATAGCACTAGGATCTCTGGGGCCAACGTCCTGACTTTC. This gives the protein CASSQDSTRISGANVLTF.

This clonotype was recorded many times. CDR3 coding DNA: TGTGCCAGCAGCTTCCTCGGCACTAGCACAGATACGCAGTATTTT. This encodes CASSFLGTSTDTQYF. This chain joins TRBV7-2 and TRBJ2-3, with D unresolved. Germline-derived CDR1 and CDR2 are SGHTA and FQGNSA. The CDR3 covers 15 residues. The V end was cut by 3 bases, the J end by 0 bases, with 10 bases between.

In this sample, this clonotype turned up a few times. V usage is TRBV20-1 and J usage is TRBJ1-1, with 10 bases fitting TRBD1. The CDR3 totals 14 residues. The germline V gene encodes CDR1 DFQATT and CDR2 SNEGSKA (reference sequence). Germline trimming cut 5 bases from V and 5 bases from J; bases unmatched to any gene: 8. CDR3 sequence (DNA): TGCAGTGCTCAGGCGGACAGGGGGTTTACTGAAGCTTTCTTT. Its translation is CSAQADRGFTEAFF.

The CDR3 bases are TGTGCCAGCAGTTTACCCAGACAGGTTCTCTGGGTCGGGGAGCTGTTTTTT. It encodes CASSLPRQVLWVGELFF. The chain combines TRBV28 with TRBJ2-2; D is possibly TRBD1 (6 bases). The germline gives CDR1 MDHEN, CDR2 SYDVKM. V was pared by 2 bases and J by 7 bases, with 20 bases between. The length of the CDR3 is 17 residues.

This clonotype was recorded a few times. The CDR3 region has the DNA TGTGCCAGCAGTCCGATGGGGGGTGTCTTCGCGTTCTATGGCTACACCTTC. It codes for CASSPMGGVFAFYGYTF. The chain employs TRBV14 and TRBJ1-2; TRBD1 might be the D (5 bases). Germline V lookup: CDR1 SGHDN, CDR2 FVKESK. Trimming took off 6 bases at V and 4 bases at J, with 24 bases between the two ends. The CDR3 has 17 residues. Full variable domain (rest looked up from reference TRBV14 and TRBJ1-2): EAGVTQFPSHSVIEKGQTVTLRCDPISGHDNLYWYRRVMGKEIKFLLHFVKESKQDESGMPNNRFLAERTGGTYSTLKVQPAELEDSGVYFCASSPMGGVFAFYGYTFGSGTRLTVV.

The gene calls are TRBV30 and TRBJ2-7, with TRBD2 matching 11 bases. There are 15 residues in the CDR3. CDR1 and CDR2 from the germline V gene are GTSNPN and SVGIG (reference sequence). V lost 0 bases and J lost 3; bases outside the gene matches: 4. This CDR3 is CAWSVPGLADYEQYF. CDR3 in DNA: TGTGCCTGGAGTGTACCGGGACTAGCGGACTACGAGCAGTACTTC.

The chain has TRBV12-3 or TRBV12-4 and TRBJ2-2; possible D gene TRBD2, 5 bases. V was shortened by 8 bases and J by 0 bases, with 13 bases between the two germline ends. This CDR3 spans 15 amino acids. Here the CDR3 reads CASGKGAANTGELFF. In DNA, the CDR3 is TGTGCCAGCGGAAAGGGAGCGGCGAACACCGGGGAGCTGTTTTTT.

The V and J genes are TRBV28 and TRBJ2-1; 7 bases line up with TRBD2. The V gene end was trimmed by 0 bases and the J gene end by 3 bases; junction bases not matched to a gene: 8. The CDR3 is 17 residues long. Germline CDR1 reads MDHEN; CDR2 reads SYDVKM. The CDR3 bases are TGTGCCAGCAGTTTATGGGGGGGGGAGGCCGTCTACAATGAGCAGTTCTTC. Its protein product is CASSLWGGEAVYNEQFF.

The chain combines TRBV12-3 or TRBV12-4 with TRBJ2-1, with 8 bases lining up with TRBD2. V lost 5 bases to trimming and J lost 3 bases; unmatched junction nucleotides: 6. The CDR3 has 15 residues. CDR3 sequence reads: CASSIGTRVYNEQFF. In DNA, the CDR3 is TGTGCCAGCAGTATCGGGACTAGGGTCTACAATGAGCAGTTCTTC.

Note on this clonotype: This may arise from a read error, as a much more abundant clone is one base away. CDR3 sequence reads: CSAGTSLETQYF. The CDR3 DNA is TGCAGTGCTGGCACATCATTAGAGACCCAGTACTTC. V usage is TRBV20-1 and J usage is TRBJ2-5; no clear D. This CDR3 region has 12 residues. Trimming took off 5 bases at V and 4 bases at J, with 11 bases between the two ends. Germline values: CDR1 DFQATT, CDR2 SNEGSKA (reference sequence).

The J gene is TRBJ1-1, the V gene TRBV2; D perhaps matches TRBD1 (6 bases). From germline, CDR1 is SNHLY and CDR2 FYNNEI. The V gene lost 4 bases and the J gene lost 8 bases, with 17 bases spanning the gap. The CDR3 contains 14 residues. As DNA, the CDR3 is TGTGCCAGCAGTGTTCGGCCAGGGGAGGCCGAAGCTTTCTTT. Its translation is CASSVRPGEAEAFF.

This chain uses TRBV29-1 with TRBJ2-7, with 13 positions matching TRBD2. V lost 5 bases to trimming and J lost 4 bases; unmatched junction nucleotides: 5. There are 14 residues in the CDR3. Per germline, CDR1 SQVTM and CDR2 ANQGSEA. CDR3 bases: TGCAGCGTTTGGACTAGCGGGAGAACGTACGAGCAGTACTTC. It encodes CSVWTSGRTYEQYF.

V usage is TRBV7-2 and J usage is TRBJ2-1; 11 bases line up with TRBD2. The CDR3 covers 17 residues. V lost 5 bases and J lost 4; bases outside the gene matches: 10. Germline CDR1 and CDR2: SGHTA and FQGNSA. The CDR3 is CASSLQRTSGPYNEQFF. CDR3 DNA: TGTGCCAGCAGCCTACAACGGACTAGCGGGCCTTACAATGAGCAGTTCTTC.

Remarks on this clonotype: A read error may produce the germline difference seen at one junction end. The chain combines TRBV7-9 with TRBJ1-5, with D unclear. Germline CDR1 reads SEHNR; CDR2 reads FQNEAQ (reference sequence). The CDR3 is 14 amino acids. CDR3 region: CAGSPNWSNQPQHF. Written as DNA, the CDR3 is TGTGCCGGCAGCCCCAACTGGAGCAATCAGCCCCAGCATTTT.

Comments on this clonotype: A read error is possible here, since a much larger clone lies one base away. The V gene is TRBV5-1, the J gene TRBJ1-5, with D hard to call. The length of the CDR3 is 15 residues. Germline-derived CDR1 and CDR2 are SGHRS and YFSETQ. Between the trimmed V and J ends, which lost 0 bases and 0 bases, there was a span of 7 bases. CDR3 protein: CASSLDAYSNQPQHF. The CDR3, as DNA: TGCGCCAGCAGCTTGGATGCCTATAGCAATCAGCCCCAGCATTTT. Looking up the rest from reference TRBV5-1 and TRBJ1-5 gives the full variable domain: KAGVTQTPRYLIKTRGQQVTLSCSPISGHRSVSWYQQTPGQGLQFLFEYFSETQRNKGNFPGRFSGRQFSNSRSEMNVSTLELGDSALYLCASSLDAYSNQPQHFGDGTRLSIL.

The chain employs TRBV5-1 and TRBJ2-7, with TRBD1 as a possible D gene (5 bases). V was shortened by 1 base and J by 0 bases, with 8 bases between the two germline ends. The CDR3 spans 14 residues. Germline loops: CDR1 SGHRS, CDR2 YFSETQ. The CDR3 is CASSLYGASYEQYF. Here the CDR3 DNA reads TGCGCCAGCAGCTTGTATGGGGCCTCCTACGAGCAGTACTTC.

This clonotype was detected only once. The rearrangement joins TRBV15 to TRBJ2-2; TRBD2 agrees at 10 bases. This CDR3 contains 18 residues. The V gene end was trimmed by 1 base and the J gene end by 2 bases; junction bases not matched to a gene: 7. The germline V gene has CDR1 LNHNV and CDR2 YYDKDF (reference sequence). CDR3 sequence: CATSRVPGLAENTGELFF. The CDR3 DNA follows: TGTGCCACCAGCAGAGTACCCGGACTAGCGGAAAACACCGGGGAGCTGTTTTTT.

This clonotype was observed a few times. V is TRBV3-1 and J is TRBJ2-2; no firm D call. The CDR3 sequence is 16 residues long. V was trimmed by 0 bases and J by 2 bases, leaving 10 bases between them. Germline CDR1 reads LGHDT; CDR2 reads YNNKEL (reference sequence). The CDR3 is CASSQDGNKNTGELFF. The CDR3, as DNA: TGTGCCAGCAGCCAAGATGGGAATAAAAACACCGGGGAGCTGTTTTTT.

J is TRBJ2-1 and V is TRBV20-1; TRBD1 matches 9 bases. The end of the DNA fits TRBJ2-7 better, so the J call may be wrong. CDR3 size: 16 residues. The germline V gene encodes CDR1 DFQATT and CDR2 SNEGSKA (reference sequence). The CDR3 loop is CSARKRTGDPYNEQYF. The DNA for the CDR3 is TGCAGTGCTAGAAAACGGACAGGGGACCCCTACAATGAGCAGTACTTC.

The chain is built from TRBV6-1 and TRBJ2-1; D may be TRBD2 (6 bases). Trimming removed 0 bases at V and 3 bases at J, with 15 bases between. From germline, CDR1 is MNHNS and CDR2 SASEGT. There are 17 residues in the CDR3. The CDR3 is CASSEARSGPGYNEQFF. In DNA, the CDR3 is TGTGCCAGCAGTGAAGCGCGAAGCGGGCCTGGCTACAATGAGCAGTTCTTC.

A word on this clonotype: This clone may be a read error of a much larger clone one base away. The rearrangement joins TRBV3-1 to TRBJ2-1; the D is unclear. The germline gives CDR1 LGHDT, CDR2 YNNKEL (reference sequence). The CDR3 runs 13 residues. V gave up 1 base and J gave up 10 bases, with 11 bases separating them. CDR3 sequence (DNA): TGTGCCAGCAGCCAAGCCGTCTCCTACGAGCAGTTCTTC. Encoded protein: CASSQAVSYEQFF.

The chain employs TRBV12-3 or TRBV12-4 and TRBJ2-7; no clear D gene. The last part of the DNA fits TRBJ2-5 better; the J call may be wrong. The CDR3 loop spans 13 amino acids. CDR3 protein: CASSPPAVLTQYF. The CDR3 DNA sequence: TGTGCCAGCAGCCCGCCCGCAGTTCTGACCCAGTACTTC.

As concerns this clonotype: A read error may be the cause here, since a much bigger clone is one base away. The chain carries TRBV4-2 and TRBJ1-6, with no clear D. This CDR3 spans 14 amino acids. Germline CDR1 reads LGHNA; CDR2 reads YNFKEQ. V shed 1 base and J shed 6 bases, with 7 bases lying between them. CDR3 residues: CASSQGLPNSPLHF. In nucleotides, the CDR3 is TGTGCCAGCAGCCAAGGTCTCCCTAATTCACCCCTCCACTTT.

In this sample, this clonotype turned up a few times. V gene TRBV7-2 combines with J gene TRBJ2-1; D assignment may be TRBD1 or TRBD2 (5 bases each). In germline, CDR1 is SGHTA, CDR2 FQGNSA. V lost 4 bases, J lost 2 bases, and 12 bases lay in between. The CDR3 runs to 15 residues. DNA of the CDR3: TGTGCCAGCAGCTCGGGGCCCTCCGCCTACAATGAGCAGTTCTTC. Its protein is CASSSGPSAYNEQFF.

CDR3 in DNA: TGTGCCAGCAGTTTAACAACAAGGACCTCCGGCAATGAGCAGTTCTTC. Its translation is CASSLTTRTSGNEQFF. This chain joins TRBV27 and TRBJ2-1; D not certain. Germline lookup yields CDR1 MNHEY and CDR2 SMNVEV (reference sequence). V was clipped by 2 bases and J by 6 bases, with 17 bases between them. CDR3 length: 16 residues.

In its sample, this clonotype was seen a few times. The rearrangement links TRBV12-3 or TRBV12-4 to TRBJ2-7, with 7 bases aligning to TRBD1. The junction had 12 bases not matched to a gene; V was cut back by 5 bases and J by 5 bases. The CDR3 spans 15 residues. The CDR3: CASSARDSRVDEQYF. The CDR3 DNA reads TGTGCCAGCAGTGCCCGGGACAGTAGGGTAGACGAGCAGTACTTC.

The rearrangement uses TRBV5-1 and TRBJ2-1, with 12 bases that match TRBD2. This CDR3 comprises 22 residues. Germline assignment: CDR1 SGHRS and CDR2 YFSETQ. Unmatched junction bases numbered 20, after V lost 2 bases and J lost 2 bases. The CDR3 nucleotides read TGCGCCAGCAGCTTCTCAGGTACCCCGACTAGCGGGAGAGCGCAGGCCTACAATGAGCAGTTCTTC. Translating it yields CASSFSGTPTSGRAQAYNEQFF. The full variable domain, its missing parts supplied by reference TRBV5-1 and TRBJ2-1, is KAGVTQTPRYLIKTRGQQVTLSCSPISGHRSVSWYQQTPGQGLQFLFEYFSETQRNKGNFPGRFSGRQFSNSRSEMNVSTLELGDSALYLCASSFSGTPTSGRAQAYNEQFFGPGTRLTVL.